Reported below is one T cell receptor beta chain. Its antigen is currently unknown. Assay runs were performed at deep level. Assay: immunoSEQ multiplex PCR; the TCRdb copy retains only in-frame clones and omits some. In the table there are about 690,000 clones, 90% of which are singletons. CDR1 SGDLS and CDR2 YYNGEE come from the germline V gene. V was clipped by 3 bases and J by 10 bases; unmatched bases: 11. The CDR3 totals 16 residues. The sample originates from a study of shared clonotypes between healthy human individuals. Looking at the study overall: The study enrolled two women and a few men aged 18 to 49. Whole-study results and caveats: Of the naive CD4 clonotypes, roughly 5.5% were shared across a few donors.

The sample taken for sequencing was memory CD8+ T cells from PBMCs. Subset described: CD45RO+ cells pooled with CCR7-negative TemRA cells. The receptor's source is a man younger than 35 in good health. Some clones in this sample may be carry-over from other donors' samples. This chain joins TRBV9 and TRBJ2-1; TRBD2 matches 12 bases. CDR3 DNA: TGTGCCAGCAGCGGTCTAGCGGGAGGGCGAGGGGGCGAGCAGTTCTTC. Protein sequence: CASSGLAGGRGGEQFF.